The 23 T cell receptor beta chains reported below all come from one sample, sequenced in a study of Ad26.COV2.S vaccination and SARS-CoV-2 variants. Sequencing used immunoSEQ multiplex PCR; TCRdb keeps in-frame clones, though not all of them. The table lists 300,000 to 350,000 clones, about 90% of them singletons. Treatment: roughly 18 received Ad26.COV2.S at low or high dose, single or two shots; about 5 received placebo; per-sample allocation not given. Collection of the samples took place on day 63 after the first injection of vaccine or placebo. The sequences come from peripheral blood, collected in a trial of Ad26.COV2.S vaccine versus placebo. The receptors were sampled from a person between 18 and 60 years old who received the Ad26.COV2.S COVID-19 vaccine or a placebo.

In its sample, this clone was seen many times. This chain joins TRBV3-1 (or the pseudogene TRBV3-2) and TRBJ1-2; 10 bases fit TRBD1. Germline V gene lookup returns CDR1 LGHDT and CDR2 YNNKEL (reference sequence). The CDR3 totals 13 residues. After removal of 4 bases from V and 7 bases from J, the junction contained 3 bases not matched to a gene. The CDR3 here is CASSPGQGFGYTF. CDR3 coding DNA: TGTGCCAGCAGCCCGGGACAGGGGTTTGGCTACACCTTC.

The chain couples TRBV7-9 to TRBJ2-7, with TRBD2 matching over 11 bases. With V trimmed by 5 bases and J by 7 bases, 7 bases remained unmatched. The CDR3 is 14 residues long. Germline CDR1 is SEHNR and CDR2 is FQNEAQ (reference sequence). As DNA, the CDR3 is TGTGCCAGCAGCCCTCTAGCGGGGGGTTTGGAGCAGTACGTC. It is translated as CASSPLAGGLEQYV.

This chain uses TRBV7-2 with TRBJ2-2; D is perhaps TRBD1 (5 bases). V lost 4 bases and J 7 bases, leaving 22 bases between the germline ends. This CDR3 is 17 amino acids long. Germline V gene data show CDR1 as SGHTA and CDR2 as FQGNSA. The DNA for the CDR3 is TGTGCCAGCAGCTCAGAACCGTCGACAGTTTTTTTCGGGGAGCTGTTTTTT. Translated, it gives CASSSEPSTVFFGELFF.

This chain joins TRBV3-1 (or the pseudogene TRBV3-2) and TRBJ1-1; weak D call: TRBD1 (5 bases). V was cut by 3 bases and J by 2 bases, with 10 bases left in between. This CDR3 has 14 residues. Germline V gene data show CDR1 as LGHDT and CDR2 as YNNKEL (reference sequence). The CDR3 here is CASSHGGINTEAFF. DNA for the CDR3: TGTGCCAGCAGCCATGGGGGTATTAACACTGAAGCTTTCTTT.

The CDR3 nucleotides are TGTGCCAGCAGCGGGCGGACAGGGGGACTTTACAATGAGCAGTTCTTC. Protein product: CASSGRTGGLYNEQFF. The chain employs TRBV3-1 (or the pseudogene TRBV3-2) and TRBJ2-1; 10 bases map to TRBD1. From germline, CDR1 is LGHDT and CDR2 YNNKEL (reference sequence). V lost 5 bases to trimming and J lost 4 bases; unmatched junction nucleotides: 8. This CDR3 comprises 16 residues.

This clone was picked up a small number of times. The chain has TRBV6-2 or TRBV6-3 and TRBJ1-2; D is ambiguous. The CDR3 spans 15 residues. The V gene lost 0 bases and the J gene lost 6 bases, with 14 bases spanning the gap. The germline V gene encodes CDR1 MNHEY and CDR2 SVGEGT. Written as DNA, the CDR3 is TGTGCCAGCAGTTACTCAAATCGGCACTACGATGGCTACACCTTC. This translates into CASSYSNRHYDGYTF.

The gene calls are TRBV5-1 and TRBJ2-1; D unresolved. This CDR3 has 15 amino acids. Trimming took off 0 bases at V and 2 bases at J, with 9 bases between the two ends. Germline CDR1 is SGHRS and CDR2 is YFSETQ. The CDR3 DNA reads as TGCGCCAGCAGCTTGGCAACAAACGCCTACAATGAGCAGTTCTTC. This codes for CASSLATNAYNEQFF.

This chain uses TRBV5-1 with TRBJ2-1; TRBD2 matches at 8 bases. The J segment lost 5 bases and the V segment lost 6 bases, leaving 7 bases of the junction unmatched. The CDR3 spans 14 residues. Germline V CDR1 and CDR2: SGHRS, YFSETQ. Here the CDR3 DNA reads TGCGCCAGCACGGCTAGCGGGCCGAACAATGAGCAGTTCTTC. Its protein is CASTASGPNNEQFF.

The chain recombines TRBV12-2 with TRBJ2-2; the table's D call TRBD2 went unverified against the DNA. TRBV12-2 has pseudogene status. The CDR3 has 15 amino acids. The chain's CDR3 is CASPSGRGIDGELFF. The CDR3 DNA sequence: TGTGCAAGTCCCTCAGGTCGGGGGATCGACGGGGAGCTGTTTTTT.

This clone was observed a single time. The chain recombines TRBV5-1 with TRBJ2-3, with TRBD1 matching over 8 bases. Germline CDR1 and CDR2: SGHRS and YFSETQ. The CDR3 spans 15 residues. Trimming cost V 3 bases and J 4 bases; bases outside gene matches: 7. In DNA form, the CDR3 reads TGCGCCAGCAGCTGGGGACAGGACTGGGCAGATACGCAGTATTTT. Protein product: CASSWGQDWADTQYF.

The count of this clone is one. Here the CDR3 DNA reads TGCAGTGCCCCGGTGGGGTACGAGCAGTACTTC. Residues: CSAPVGYEQYF. The chain employs TRBV20-1 and TRBJ2-7; D is unclear. This CDR3 has 11 amino acids. Trimming took 6 bases from V and 4 from J, leaving 10 bases between them. Germline V CDR1 and CDR2: DFQATT, SNEGSKA (reference sequence).

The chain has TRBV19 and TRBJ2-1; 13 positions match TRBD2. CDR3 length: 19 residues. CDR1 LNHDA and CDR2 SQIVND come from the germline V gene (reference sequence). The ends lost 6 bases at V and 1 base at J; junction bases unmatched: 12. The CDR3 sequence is CASSNQLAGGPLSYNEQFF. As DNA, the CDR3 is TGTGCCAGTAGCAACCAACTAGCGGGAGGGCCTTTGTCCTACAATGAGCAGTTCTTC.

The CDR3 here is CASATGDQPQHF. The CDR3 DNA reads as TGTGCTAGTGCTACAGGAGATCAGCCCCAGCATTTT. V and J are TRBV12-5 and TRBJ1-5; weak D call: TRBD1 (5 bases). The CDR3 is made up of 12 amino acids. Germline assignment: CDR1 LGHNT and CDR2 FRNRAP. Between the trimmed V and J ends, which lost 7 bases and 5 bases, there was a span of 9 bases.

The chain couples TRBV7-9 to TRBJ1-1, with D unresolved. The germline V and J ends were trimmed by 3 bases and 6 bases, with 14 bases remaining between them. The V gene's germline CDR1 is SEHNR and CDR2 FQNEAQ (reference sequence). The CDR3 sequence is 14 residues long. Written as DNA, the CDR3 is TGTGCCAGCAGCTTCGAAGGCAGTTTACCTGAAGCTTTCTTT. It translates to CASSFEGSLPEAFF.

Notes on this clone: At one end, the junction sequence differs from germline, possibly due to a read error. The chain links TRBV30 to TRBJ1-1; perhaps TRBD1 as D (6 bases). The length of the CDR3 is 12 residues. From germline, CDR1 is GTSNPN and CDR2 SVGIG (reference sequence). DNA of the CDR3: TGTGCCTGTACCCCGGGAGGGGGTAACCTGAATTTT. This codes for CACTPGGGNLNF.

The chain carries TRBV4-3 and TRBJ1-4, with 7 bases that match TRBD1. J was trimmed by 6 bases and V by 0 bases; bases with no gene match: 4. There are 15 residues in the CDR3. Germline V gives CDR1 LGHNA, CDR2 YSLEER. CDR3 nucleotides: TGCGCCAGCAGCCAAGATTACAGGGGTGATGAAAAACTGTTTTTT. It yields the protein CASSQDYRGDEKLFF.

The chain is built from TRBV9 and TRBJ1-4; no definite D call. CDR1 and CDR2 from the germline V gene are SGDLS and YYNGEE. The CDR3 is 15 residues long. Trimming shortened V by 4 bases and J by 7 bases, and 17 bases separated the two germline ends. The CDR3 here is CASSPNPVTGEKLFF. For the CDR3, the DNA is TGTGCCAGCAGCCCCAATCCCGTGACTGGTGAAAAACTGTTTTTT.

Here the CDR3 reads CASSLDRAQETQYF. The CDR3 bases are TGTGCCAGCAGCCTAGACAGGGCCCAAGAGACCCAGTACTTC. This sequence joins TRBV7-7 and TRBJ2-5; 7 nucleotides align to TRBD1. Germline CDR1 reads SSHAT; CDR2 reads FNYEAQ (reference sequence). This CDR3 region has 14 residues. V was pared by 5 bases and J by 1 base, with 4 bases of the junction left unmatched.

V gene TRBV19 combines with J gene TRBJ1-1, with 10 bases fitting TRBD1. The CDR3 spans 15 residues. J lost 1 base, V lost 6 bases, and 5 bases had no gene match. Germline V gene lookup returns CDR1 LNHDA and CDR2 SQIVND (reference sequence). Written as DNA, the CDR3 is TGTGCCAGTAGCGGGGACAGGGGATGGAACACTGAAGCTTTCTTT. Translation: CASSGDRGWNTEAFF.

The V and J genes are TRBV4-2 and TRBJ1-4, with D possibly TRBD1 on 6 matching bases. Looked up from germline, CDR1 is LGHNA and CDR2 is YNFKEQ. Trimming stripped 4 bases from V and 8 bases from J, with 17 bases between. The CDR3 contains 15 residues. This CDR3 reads CASSREDRGREKLFF. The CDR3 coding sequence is TGTGCCAGCAGCCGCGAGGACAGAGGAAGGGAAAAACTGTTTTTT.

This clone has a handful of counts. CDR3 amino acids: CASSLRQDYGYTF. DNA for the CDR3: TGTGCCAGCAGCCTTCGACAGGACTATGGCTACACCTTC. The chain has TRBV5-4 and TRBJ1-2; D is possibly TRBD1 (6 bases). From germline, CDR1 is SGHNT and CDR2 YYREEE (reference sequence). CDR3 size: 13 residues. Trimming stripped 4 bases from V and 3 bases from J, with 10 bases between.

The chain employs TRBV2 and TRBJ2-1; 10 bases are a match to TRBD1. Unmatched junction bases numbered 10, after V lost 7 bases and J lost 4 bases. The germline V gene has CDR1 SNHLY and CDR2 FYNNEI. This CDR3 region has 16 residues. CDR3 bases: TGTGCCAGCAAAAGTTCGACAGGGGGCTTTTACAATGAGCAGTTCTTC. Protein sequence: CASKSSTGGFYNEQFF.

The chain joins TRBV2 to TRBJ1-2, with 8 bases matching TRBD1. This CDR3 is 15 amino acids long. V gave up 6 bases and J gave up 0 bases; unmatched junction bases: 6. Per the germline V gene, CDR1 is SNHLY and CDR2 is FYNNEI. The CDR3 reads CASRHDRGANYGYTF. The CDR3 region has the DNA TGTGCCAGCAGACACGACAGGGGAGCTAACTATGGCTACACCTTC.